This TCR beta chain was observed in a study of T cell changes during pregnancy in multiple sclerosis. Sequenced by immunoSEQ multiplex PCR; TCRdb stores in-frame clones only, minus some. Here the sample spans some 87,000 clones, 85% to 95% being singletons. The V gene's germline CDR1 is SGHTA and CDR2 FQGNSA. This CDR3 has 15 residues. Trimming stripped 4 bases from V and 4 bases from J, with 16 bases between. In its sample, this clone was seen a few times. The source was CD4+ T cells from peripheral blood mononuclear cells, collected before pregnancy. This chain connects TRBV7-2 to TRBJ1-2, with unresolved D. The clonotype was recovered from a female donor with multiple sclerosis, enrolled in a pregnancy study. The CDR3 is CASSYTSGRAYGYTF. In nucleotides, the CDR3 is TGTGCCAGCAGCTACACCTCGGGGAGAGCCTATGGCTACACCTTC.